These T cell receptor beta chains were read from a single sample in a study of T cells after yellow fever vaccination. TCRdb reanalysed the 5' RACE reads using MiXCR and keeps one entry per CDR3 protein. The repertoire includes 80,000 to 100,000 distinct CDR3 sequences, approximately 8.4% of them detected once, and around 16% sits in the top ten. The sample consisted of CD8+ T cells not binding an NS4B(214-222) dextramer, sorted from PBMCs, taken less than 18 days after the first yellow fever vaccination. The receptors originated from a man younger than 35 who received the YFV17D yellow fever vaccine. Both conserved end residues are part of each CDR3.

j_call: TRBJ1-1
v_call: TRBV7-9
cdr3_aa: CASSSARAGGGTEAFF

j_call: TRBJ1-5
v_call: TRBV27
cdr3_aa: CASSFGGRSGQPQHF

j_call: TRBJ2-1
v_call: TRBV4-3
cdr3_aa: CASSQDQFSYNEQFF

j_call: TRBJ2-3
v_call: TRBV12-3/TRBV12-4
cdr3_aa: CASSLTVPPDTQYF

j_call: TRBJ2-1
v_call: TRBV27
cdr3_aa: CASSSAGGAYNEQFF

j_call: TRBJ2-4
v_call: TRBV19
cdr3_aa: CASSPGLFAKNIQYF

j_call: TRBJ1-1
v_call: TRBV12-3/TRBV12-4
cdr3_aa: CASSRPPEAFF

j_call: TRBJ2-7
v_call: TRBV6-2/TRBV6-3
cdr3_aa: CASSLPLTGSYEQYF

j_call: TRBJ1-2
v_call: TRBV4-1
cdr3_aa: CASSHEPGQGHGYTF

j_call: TRBJ1-2
v_call: TRBV20-1
cdr3_aa: CSARTGGPYGYTF

j_call: TRBJ2-6
v_call: TRBV2
cdr3_aa: CASSPFSGDNVLTF

j_call: TRBJ2-3
v_call: TRBV28
cdr3_aa: CASTGGGESTDTQYF

j_call: TRBJ2-7
v_call: TRBV3-1
cdr3_aa: CASSHGTGRYEQYF

j_call: TRBJ2-2
v_call: TRBV4-3
cdr3_aa: CASSQRAGANTGELFF

j_call: TRBJ2-5
v_call: TRBV3-1
cdr3_aa: CASSHSLAGAQETQYF

j_call: TRBJ2-6
v_call: TRBV9
cdr3_aa: CASRKTGLGITGANVLTF

j_call: TRBJ2-3
v_call: TRBV5-1
cdr3_aa: CASSNRGRDTDTQYF